The 28 T cell receptor beta chains presented below share a single source sample, sequenced in a study of CD8 T cells in ankylosing spondylitis. One entry per CDR3 protein, called by TCRdb with MiXCR from the 5' RACE reads. The sample records 6,500 or so distinct CDR3 sequences, around 2.8% being singletons. The sample was blood, either unsorted or a sorted T cell fraction (not recorded which). These receptors were taken from a female donor with ankylosing spondylitis or in good health (not recorded which).

The table lists this clonotype with many counts. The chain couples TRBV9 to TRBJ1-1; 10 bases are shared with TRBD1. The CDR3 consists of 16 residues. After removal of 0 bases from V and 0 bases from J, the junction contained 2 bases not matched to a gene. Germline assignment: CDR1 SGDLS and CDR2 YYNGEE. The CDR3 region is CASSVGTGGLNTEAFF. Here the CDR3 DNA reads TGTGCCAGCAGCGTAGGGACAGGGGGGTTGAACACTGAAGCTTTCTTT.

This clonotype was counted many times. The rearrangement joins TRBV9 to TRBJ2-4; TRBD1 or TRBD2 may be the D gene (5 bases each). The CDR3 loop spans 14 amino acids. Germline V gene data show CDR1 as SGDLS and CDR2 as YYNGEE. V was clipped by 3 bases and J by 2 bases, with 9 bases between them. CDR3 nucleotide sequence: TGTGCCAGCAGCGCCCGGGACCCCAAAAACATTCAGTACTTC. The encoded protein is CASSARDPKNIQYF.

This clonotype was seen at least ten times. The chain links TRBV9 to TRBJ2-5; 7 bases line up with TRBD1. Germline lookup yields CDR1 SGDLS and CDR2 YYNGEE. V was clipped by 3 bases and J by 3 bases; unmatched bases: 5. The CDR3 consists of 14 residues. This CDR3 is CASSDSTGEETQYF. DNA for the CDR3: TGTGCCAGCAGCGATTCCACAGGGGAAGAGACCCAGTACTTC.

This clonotype appeared many times. The genes are TRBV9 and TRBJ1-3; the D is unclear. V lost 4 bases to trimming and J lost 0 bases, with 17 bases between them. This CDR3 comprises 17 residues. Germline V gene data show CDR1 as SGDLS and CDR2 as YYNGEE. The CDR3 nucleotides read TGTGCCAGCAGCCTAGGTGGCGGACTCTCCTCTGGAAACACCATATATTTT. Its translation: CASSLGGGLSSGNTIYF.

This clonotype was observed many times. The rearrangement links TRBV9 to TRBJ2-7; tentative D call: TRBD2 (6 bases). V lost 4 bases and J 6 bases, leaving 23 bases between the germline ends. Germline V gene sequence: CDR1 SGDLS, CDR2 YYNGEE. The CDR3 runs 16 residues. CDR3 sequence (DNA): TGTGCCAGCAGCCCCCATTCGGGGGATCCTACGGGCGAGCAGTACTTC. This encodes CASSPHSGDPTGEQYF.

This clonotype came up many times. The rearrangement uses TRBV9 and TRBJ2-1, with TRBD2 identical over 8 bases. V lost 0 bases and J lost 1; bases outside the gene matches: 3. This CDR3 is built from 16 residues. CDR1 and CDR2 (germline): SGDLS, YYNGEE. As DNA, the CDR3 is TGTGCCAGCAGCGTAGCGGCTAGCGGGTCCTACAATGAGCAGTTCTTC. Protein product: CASSVAASGSYNEQFF.

This clonotype was seen ten or more times. The rearrangement links TRBV9 to TRBJ2-1, with a weak D call TRBD1 (6 bases). CDR3 length: 15 residues. Germline V gene data show CDR1 as SGDLS and CDR2 as YYNGEE. Trimming stripped 0 bases from V and 4 bases from J, with 11 bases between. The CDR3 loop is CASSVAGGQYNEQFF. Here the CDR3 DNA reads TGTGCCAGCAGCGTAGCGGGTGGACAGTACAATGAGCAGTTCTTC. Combining the CDR3 with reference TRBV9 and TRBJ2-1 gives the whole variable domain DSGVTQTPKHLITATGQRVTLRCSPRSGDLSVYWYQQSLDQGLQFLIQYYNGEERAKGNILERFSAQQFPDLHSELNLSSLELGDSALYFCASSVAGGQYNEQFFGPGTRLTVL.

This clonotype showed up just a few times. V usage is TRBV9 and J usage is TRBJ2-7, with D perhaps matching TRBD2 (6 bases). The V end lost 4 bases, the J end lost 7 bases, and 21 bases lay between the germline ends. This CDR3 is 15 amino acids long. Germline V gene data show CDR1 as SGDLS and CDR2 as YYNGEE. The CDR3 sequence is CASSPETSSGEEQYF. CDR3 DNA sequence: TGTGCCAGCAGCCCCGAGACTAGTTCCGGCGAAGAGCAGTACTTC.

In its sample, this clonotype was seen many times. The gene calls are TRBV1 and TRBJ2-1. TRBV1 is designated a pseudogene. CDR3 size: 16 residues. In DNA, the CDR3 is TGCACCAGCCGTTGTTGGGAACAGTCACCCTACAATGAGCAGTTCTTC. Residues: CTSRCWEQSPYNEQFF.

This clonotype was recorded at least ten times. The genes are TRBV9 and TRBJ1-4; weak D call: TRBD1 (5 bases). V lost 1 base and J lost 0, with 10 bases in between. CDR1 and CDR2 from the germline V gene are SGDLS and YYNGEE. The CDR3 is 16 residues long. CDR3 DNA: TGTGCCAGCAGCGTAACCACAGGAACAACTAATGAAAAACTGTTTTTT. Translating it yields CASSVTTGTTNEKLFF.

This clonotype is medium-sized in the sample. The chain employs TRBV9 and TRBJ2-6; 9 nucleotides line up with TRBD1. Germline trimming cut 3 bases from V and 0 bases from J; bases unmatched to any gene: 7. In germline, CDR1 is SGDLS, CDR2 YYNGEE. The CDR3 contains 18 residues. CDR3: CASSEPGQGISGANVLTF. The CDR3 coding sequence is TGTGCCAGCAGCGAACCGGGACAGGGAATCTCTGGGGCCAACGTCCTGACTTTC.

This clonotype was seen at least ten times. V is TRBV9 and J is TRBJ2-2, with TRBD1 matching over 8 bases. Trimming took 2 bases from V and 4 from J; bases not matched to a gene: 7. Germline V gene data show CDR1 as SGDLS and CDR2 as YYNGEE. There are 16 residues in the CDR3. The CDR3 spells CASSVPDRGRTGELFF. The DNA of the CDR3 is TGTGCCAGCAGCGTCCCAGACAGGGGACGCACCGGGGAGCTGTTTTTT.

This clonotype was recorded many times. The chain links TRBV9 to TRBJ2-7; 8 positions match TRBD1. CDR3 size: 19 residues. After removal of 3 bases from V and 1 base from J, the junction contained 18 bases not matched to a gene. The germline CDR1 and CDR2 sequences are SGDLS and YYNGEE. DNA for the CDR3: TGTGCCAGCAGCGAGGCCGGGACAGGAGATTCCTACCCTTCCTACGAGCAGTACTTC. It is translated as CASSEAGTGDSYPSYEQYF.

This clonotype was found many times. This chain joins TRBV9 and TRBJ2-7, with D possibly being TRBD1 (5 bases). Trimming cost V 1 base and J 3 bases, with 8 bases left between them. The CDR3 totals 13 residues. Germline V gives CDR1 SGDLS, CDR2 YYNGEE. CDR3 coding DNA: TGTGCCAGCAGCGTACAAGACAGCTACGAGCAGTACTTC. Encoded protein: CASSVQDSYEQYF.

In its sample, this clonotype is medium-sized (0.01 to 0.1%). V gene TRBV9 combines with J gene TRBJ2-3; a possible D gene is TRBD2 (6 bases). Trimming took off 4 bases at V and 1 base at J, with 13 bases between the two ends. There are 15 residues in the CDR3. Germline lookup yields CDR1 SGDLS and CDR2 YYNGEE. The CDR3 protein is CASSTRLDGTDTQYF. The CDR3 DNA reads TGTGCCAGCAGCACCCGACTAGATGGCACAGATACGCAGTATTTT.

Ten or more counts support this clonotype. The rearrangement joins TRBV9 to TRBJ2-3; TRBD2 matches 7 bases. V lost 3 bases, J lost 0 bases, and 7 bases stayed unmatched. Germline V gene lookup returns CDR1 SGDLS and CDR2 YYNGEE. The CDR3 runs 16 residues. This chain's CDR3 is CASSGGNSGSTDTQYF. The CDR3 DNA is TGTGCCAGCAGCGGGGGTAATAGCGGGAGCACAGATACGCAGTATTTT.

This clonotype appeared many times. The chain is built from TRBV9 and TRBJ2-3; no reliable D call. From germline, CDR1 is SGDLS and CDR2 YYNGEE. The length of the CDR3 is 16 residues. Deletions cut 0 bases from V and 2 bases from J, with 13 bases between. The CDR3 sequence: CASSVEPSVFTDTQYF. As DNA, the CDR3 is TGTGCCAGCAGCGTAGAACCATCCGTCTTCACAGATACGCAGTATTTT.

This clonotype has ten or more counts. V gene TRBV9 combines with J gene TRBJ2-5, with 10 positions matching TRBD2. The V and J ends lost 2 bases and 10 bases, in that order; junction bases with no gene match: 5. Per the germline V gene, CDR1 is SGDLS and CDR2 is YYNGEE. This CDR3 has 13 amino acids. In DNA, the CDR3 is TGTGCCAGCAGCGTGGCTAGCGGGGGCTACCAGTACTTC. The encoded protein is CASSVASGGYQYF.

Ten or more counts support this clonotype. V and J are TRBV9 and TRBJ1-5, with a tentative D call TRBD1 (5 bases). The V gene's germline CDR1 is SGDLS and CDR2 YYNGEE. The length of the CDR3 is 15 residues. Trimming took off 0 bases at V and 5 bases at J, with 12 bases between the two ends. The CDR3 sequence is CASSVDGRADQPQHF. The CDR3 DNA reads as TGTGCCAGCAGCGTAGATGGCAGGGCGGATCAGCCCCAGCATTTT.

This clonotype was counted ten times or more. The chain joins TRBV9 to TRBJ2-2; 9 bases match TRBD1. J was trimmed by 3 bases and V by 3 bases; bases with no gene match: 9. CDR3 length equals 17 residues. Looked up from germline, CDR1 is SGDLS and CDR2 is YYNGEE. The CDR3: CASSADSRDRDTGELFF. CDR3 sequence (DNA): TGTGCCAGCAGCGCAGATTCCCGGGACAGGGACACCGGGGAGCTGTTTTTT. Full variable domain (rest looked up from reference TRBV9 and TRBJ2-2): DSGVTQTPKHLITATGQRVTLRCSPRSGDLSVYWYQQSLDQGLQFLIQYYNGEERAKGNILERFSAQQFPDLHSELNLSSLELGDSALYFCASSADSRDRDTGELFFGEGSRLTVL.

This clonotype was seen ten or more times. V usage is TRBV9 and J usage is TRBJ2-5; D possibly corresponds to TRBD1 (6 bases). Germline V gene sequence: CDR1 SGDLS, CDR2 YYNGEE. The CDR3 loop spans 14 amino acids. Trimming stripped 2 bases from V and 0 bases from J, with 8 bases between. CDR3 DNA sequence: TGTGCCAGCAGCGTTAGGACAGACCAAGAGACCCAGTACTTC. Protein: CASSVRTDQETQYF.

The table lists this clonotype with many counts. The CDR3, as DNA: TGTGCCAGCAGCGAAAACACAGGGCCTAACTATGGCTACACCTTC. It translates to CASSENTGPNYGYTF. This rearrangement joins TRBV9 to TRBJ1-2; weak D call: TRBD1 (6 bases). The CDR3 totals 15 residues. V was shortened by 3 bases and J by 0 bases, with 12 bases between the two germline ends. CDR1 SGDLS and CDR2 YYNGEE come from the germline V gene. Combining the CDR3 with reference TRBV9 and TRBJ1-2 gives the whole variable domain DSGVTQTPKHLITATGQRVTLRCSPRSGDLSVYWYQQSLDQGLQFLIQYYNGEERAKGNILERFSAQQFPDLHSELNLSSLELGDSALYFCASSENTGPNYGYTFGSGTRLTVV.

This clonotype was seen repeatedly, ten times or more. The chain recombines TRBV9 with TRBJ2-1; 7 nucleotides agree with TRBD1. The germline CDR1 and CDR2 sequences are SGDLS and YYNGEE. The CDR3 is made up of 16 amino acids. The junction had 6 bases not matched to a gene; V was cut back by 3 bases and J by 0 bases. The CDR3: CASSEQTGSSYNEQFF. CDR3 sequence (DNA): TGTGCCAGCAGCGAGCAGACAGGGAGCTCCTACAATGAGCAGTTCTTC.

This clonotype has at least ten counts. V gene TRBV9 combines with J gene TRBJ2-1; D is undetermined. There are 16 residues in the CDR3. Germline CDR1 reads SGDLS; CDR2 reads YYNGEE. Trimming took off 1 base at V and 5 bases at J, with 16 bases between the two ends. The CDR3 protein is CASSVMDGPWDNEQFF. CDR3 in DNA: TGTGCCAGCAGCGTAATGGACGGGCCTTGGGACAATGAGCAGTTCTTC.

In its sample, this clonotype was seen many times. The J gene is TRBJ2-7, the V gene TRBV9, with D unclear. CDR3 length: 15 residues. The germline V gene has CDR1 SGDLS and CDR2 YYNGEE. V dropped 0 bases and J dropped 0 bases, with 10 bases sitting between them. The CDR3 sequence: CASSVAPEGSYEQYF. The CDR3 DNA is TGTGCCAGCAGCGTAGCTCCGGAAGGCTCCTACGAGCAGTACTTC.

By share of the sample, this clonotype is medium-sized. The chain is built from TRBV9 and TRBJ2-1, with D possibly TRBD2 on 5 matching bases. The ends were cut back, 0 bases at V and 8 bases at J, with 6 bases in the middle. The CDR3 is 12 amino acids. In germline, CDR1 is SGDLS, CDR2 YYNGEE. DNA for the CDR3: TGTGCCAGCAGCGTAGTGGACTATGAGCAGTTCTTC. Its protein product is CASSVVDYEQFF.

This clonotype showed up just a few times. The chain joins TRBV9 to TRBJ2-1; D is unclear. V lost 2 bases and J 1 base, leaving 16 bases between the germline ends. Germline CDR1 is SGDLS and CDR2 is YYNGEE. This CDR3 is built from 17 residues. Written as DNA, the CDR3 is TGTGCCAGCAGCGTCTTCGAGACGTCCGGGTCCTACAATGAGCAGTTCTTC. As protein: CASSVFETSGSYNEQFF.

This clonotype was detected many times. The genes are TRBV9 and TRBJ2-3, with TRBD2 as a possible D gene (6 bases). Germline-derived CDR1 and CDR2 are SGDLS and YYNGEE. The CDR3 runs 15 residues. V was pared by 0 bases and J by 3 bases, with 11 bases between. The CDR3: CASSVGGAGTDTQYF. As DNA, the CDR3 is TGTGCCAGCAGCGTAGGCGGGGCAGGTACAGATACGCAGTATTTT.